This T cell receptor (beta chain) was obtained from a study of blood T cell repertoires in COVID-19. Only in-frame clones appear in the TCRdb table, and some are missing; sequencing was by immunoSEQ multiplex PCR. Of 300,000 to 350,000 clones in the sample, 88% were seen once. The V gene end was trimmed by 0 bases and the J gene end by 2 bases; junction bases not matched to a gene: 1. The germline CDR1 and CDR2 sequences are SGHRS and YFSETQ. This CDR3 spans 15 amino acids. The receptor was derived from a woman in her 30s with COVID-19, enrolled during active disease. Sequenced material: peripheral blood. The rearrangement joins TRBV5-1 to TRBJ2-1, with TRBD2 matching 8 bases. The CDR3 nucleotides read TGCGCCAGCAGCTTGGCCGGGGGGGCCTACAATGAGCAGTTCTTC. It yields the protein CASSLAGGAYNEQFF. Full variable domain (remainder filled in from reference TRBV5-1 and TRBJ2-1): KAGVTQTPRYLIKTRGQQVTLSCSPISGHRSVSWYQQTPGQGLQFLFEYFSETQRNKGNFPGRFSGRQFSNSRSEMNVSTLELGDSALYLCASSLAGGAYNEQFFGPGTRLTVL.